These 8 T cell receptor beta chains came from one sample sequenced in a study of T-cell reconstitution after alpha-beta-depleted transplantation in children. TCRbeta library preparation incorporated unique molecular identifiers. One entry per CDR3 protein, called by TCRdb with MiXCR from the PCR reads. The sample consists of a few hundred thousand distinct CDR3 sequences, about 24% of them appearing once. The sample was PBMCs, mostly from graft donor cells, taken 360 days after TCRalphabeta/CD19-depleted stem cell transplant. The receptors originated from a female patient younger than 10 who had a stem cell transplant for congenital amegakaryocytic thrombocytopenia, so the T cells may come from the graft donor.

This clonotype was observed a few times. The chain combines TRBV6-5 with TRBJ2-5; no reliable D call. The CDR3 spans 14 residues. V was shortened by 0 bases and J by 1 base, with 6 bases between the two germline ends. From germline, CDR1 is MNHEY and CDR2 SVGAGI. CDR3 nucleotides: TGTGCCAGCAGTTACTCAGGTTTCCAAGAGACCCAGTACTTC. Its translation: CASSYSGFQETQYF.

The rearrangement joins TRBV11-2 to TRBJ2-1, with 10 bases that match TRBD1. With V trimmed by 2 bases and J by 0 bases, 7 bases remained unmatched. Germline V CDR1 and CDR2: SGHAT, FQNNGV. This CDR3 is 18 amino acids long. The CDR3 loop reads CASSLIRRTGGSYNEQFF. The CDR3 DNA is TGTGCCAGCAGCTTAATCCGACGGACAGGGGGCTCCTACAATGAGCAGTTCTTC.

The chain joins TRBV20-1 to TRBJ2-3, with D perhaps matching TRBD1 (5 bases). Between the trimmed V and J ends, which lost 6 bases and 1 base, there was a span of 11 bases. The germline V gene encodes CDR1 DFQATT and CDR2 SNEGSKA (reference sequence). The CDR3 sequence is 13 residues long. This chain's CDR3 is CSAPMTGTDTQYF. CDR3 in DNA: TGCAGTGCCCCAATGACAGGCACAGATACGCAGTATTTT.

The chain combines TRBV5-8 with TRBJ2-7, with a tentative D call TRBD1 (6 bases). The CDR3 spans 14 residues. V was trimmed by 2 bases and J by 0 bases, leaving 9 bases between them. From germline, CDR1 is SGHTS and CDR2 YDEGEE. Here the CDR3 reads CASSLWDNSYEQYF. DNA of the CDR3: TGTGCCAGCAGCTTATGGGACAACTCCTACGAGCAGTACTTC.

A few counts support this clonotype. The V and J genes are TRBV7-3 and TRBJ2-3; D ambiguous. This CDR3 is built from 14 residues. Per the germline V gene, CDR1 is SGHTA and CDR2 is FQGTGA. With 2 bases removed from V and 2 bases from J, the gap between germline ends came to 8 bases. The CDR3 spells CASSLYGNTDTQYF. For the CDR3, the DNA is TGTGCCAGCAGCTTATATGGGAACACAGATACGCAGTATTTT. Full variable domain (missing parts from reference TRBV7-3 and TRBJ2-3): GAGVSQTPSNKVTEKGKYVELRCDPISGHTALYWYRQSLGQGPEFLIYFQGTGAADDSGLPNDRFFAVRPEGSVSTLKIQRTERGDSAVYLCASSLYGNTDTQYFGPGTRLTVL.

CDR3 nucleotides: TGTGCCAGCAGCAATAGCGGGGTCGGCACAGATACGCAGTATTTT. Its protein is CASSNSGVGTDTQYF. The chain couples TRBV27 to TRBJ2-3; 8 bases line up with TRBD2. The germline V gene encodes CDR1 MNHEY and CDR2 SMNVEV (reference sequence). This CDR3 is 15 amino acids long. Losses at the gene ends were 6 bases for V and 1 base for J; bases not matched to a gene: 6.

The V gene is TRBV20-1, the J gene TRBJ1-1; no reliable D call. The CDR3 runs 16 residues. Germline loops: CDR1 DFQATT, CDR2 SNEGSKA (reference sequence). Trimming shortened V by 0 bases and J by 1 base, and 15 bases separated the two germline ends. The CDR3 DNA reads TGCAGTGCTAGAGATATCTCACGGCTCTCGAACACTGAAGCTTTCTTT. This translates into CSARDISRLSNTEAFF.

The chain couples TRBV10-3 to TRBJ1-5, with D maybe TRBD1 (5 bases). The V and J ends lost 4 bases and 0 bases respectively, with 10 bases between them. Germline CDR1 ENHRY, CDR2 SYGVKD. This CDR3 has 15 residues. The chain's CDR3 is CAISATGYSNQPQHF. The CDR3 region has the DNA TGTGCCATCAGTGCCACAGGCTATAGCAATCAGCCCCAGCATTTT.